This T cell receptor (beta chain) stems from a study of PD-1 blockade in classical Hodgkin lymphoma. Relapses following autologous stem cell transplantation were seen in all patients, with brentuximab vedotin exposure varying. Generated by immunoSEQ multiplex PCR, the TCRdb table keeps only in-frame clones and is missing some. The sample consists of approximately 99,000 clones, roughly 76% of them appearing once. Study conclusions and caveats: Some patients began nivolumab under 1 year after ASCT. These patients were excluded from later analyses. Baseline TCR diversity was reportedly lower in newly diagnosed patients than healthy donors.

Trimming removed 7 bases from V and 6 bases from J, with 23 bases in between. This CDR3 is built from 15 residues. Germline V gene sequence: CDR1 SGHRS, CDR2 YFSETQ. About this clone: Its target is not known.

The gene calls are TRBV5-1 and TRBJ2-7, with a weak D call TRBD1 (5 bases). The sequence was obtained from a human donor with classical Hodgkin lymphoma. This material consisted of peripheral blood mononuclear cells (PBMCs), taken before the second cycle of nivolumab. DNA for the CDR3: TGCGCCAGCTCTTCGGCCCTACTACCAAGGGGCGAGCAGTACTTC. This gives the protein CASSSALLPRGEQYF.